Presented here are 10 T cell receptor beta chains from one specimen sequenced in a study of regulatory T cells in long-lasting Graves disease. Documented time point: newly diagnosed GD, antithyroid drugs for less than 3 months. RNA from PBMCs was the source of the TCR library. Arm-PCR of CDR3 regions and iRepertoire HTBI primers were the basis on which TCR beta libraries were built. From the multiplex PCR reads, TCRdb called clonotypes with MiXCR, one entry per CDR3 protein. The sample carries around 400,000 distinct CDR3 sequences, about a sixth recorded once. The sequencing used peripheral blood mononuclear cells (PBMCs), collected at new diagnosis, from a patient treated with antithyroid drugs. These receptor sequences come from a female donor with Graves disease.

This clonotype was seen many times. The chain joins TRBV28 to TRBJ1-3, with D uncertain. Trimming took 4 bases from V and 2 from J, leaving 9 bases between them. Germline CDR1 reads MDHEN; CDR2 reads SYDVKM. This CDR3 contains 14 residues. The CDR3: CASSWSGPGNTIYF. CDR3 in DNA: TGTGCCAGCAGTTGGTCCGGGCCTGGAAACACCATATATTTT.

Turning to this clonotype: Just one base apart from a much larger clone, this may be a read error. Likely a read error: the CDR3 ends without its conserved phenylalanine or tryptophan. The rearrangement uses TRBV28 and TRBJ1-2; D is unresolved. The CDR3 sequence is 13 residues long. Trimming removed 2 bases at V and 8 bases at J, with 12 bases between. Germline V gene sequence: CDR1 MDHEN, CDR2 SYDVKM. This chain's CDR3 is CASSLGQIDGYTL. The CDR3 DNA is TGTGCCAGCAGTTTAGGGCAGATCGACGGCTACACCCTC.

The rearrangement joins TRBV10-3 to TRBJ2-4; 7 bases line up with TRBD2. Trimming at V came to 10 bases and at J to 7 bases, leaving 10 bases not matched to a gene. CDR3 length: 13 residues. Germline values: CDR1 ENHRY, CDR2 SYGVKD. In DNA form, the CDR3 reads TGTGCCACCCGGGGAGGGTCGGGGAACATTCAGTACTTC. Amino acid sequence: CATRGGSGNIQYF.

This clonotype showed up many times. The CDR3, as DNA: TGCAGTGCCCCGGACGAAACGAACACTGAAGCTTTCTTT. This translates into CSAPDETNTEAFF. The chain has TRBV20-1 and TRBJ1-1; D remains unclear. Between the trimmed V and J ends, which lost 6 bases and 1 base, there was a span of 12 bases. The CDR3 is made up of 13 amino acids. Germline V CDR1 and CDR2: DFQATT, SNEGSKA (reference sequence).

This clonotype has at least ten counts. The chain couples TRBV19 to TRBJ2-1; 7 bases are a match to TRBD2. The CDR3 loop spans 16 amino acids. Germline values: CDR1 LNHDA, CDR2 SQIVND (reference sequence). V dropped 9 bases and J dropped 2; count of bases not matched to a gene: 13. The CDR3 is CASSLGGSLAYNEQFF. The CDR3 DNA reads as TGTGCCAGCAGCTTGGGGGGGAGTTTGGCCTACAATGAGCAGTTCTTC.

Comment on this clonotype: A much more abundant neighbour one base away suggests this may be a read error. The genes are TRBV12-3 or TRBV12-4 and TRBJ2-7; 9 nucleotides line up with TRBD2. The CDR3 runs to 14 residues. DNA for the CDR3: TGTGCCAGCAGTGGAGCGGGAGGTTCCTGCGAGCAGTACTTC. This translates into CASSGAGGSCEQYF.

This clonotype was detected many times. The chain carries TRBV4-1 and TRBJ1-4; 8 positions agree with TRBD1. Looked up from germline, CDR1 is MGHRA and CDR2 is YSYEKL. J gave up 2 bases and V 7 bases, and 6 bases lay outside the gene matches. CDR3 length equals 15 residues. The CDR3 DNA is TGCGCCAGCAAGTCCAGACAGGGGACTAATGAAAAACTGTTTTTT. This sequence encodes CASKSRQGTNEKLFF.

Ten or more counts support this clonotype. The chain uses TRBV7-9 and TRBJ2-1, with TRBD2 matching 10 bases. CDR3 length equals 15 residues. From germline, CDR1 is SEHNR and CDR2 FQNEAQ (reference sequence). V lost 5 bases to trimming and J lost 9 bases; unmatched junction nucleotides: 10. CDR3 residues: CASSTRTSGHIEQFF. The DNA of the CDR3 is TGTGCCAGCAGCACGCGGACTAGCGGCCACATTGAGCAGTTCTTC.

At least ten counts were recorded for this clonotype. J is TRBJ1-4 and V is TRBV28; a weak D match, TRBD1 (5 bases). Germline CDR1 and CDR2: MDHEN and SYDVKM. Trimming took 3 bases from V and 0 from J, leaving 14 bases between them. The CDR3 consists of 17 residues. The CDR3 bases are TGTGCCAGCAGTTTGCAGGGACTGCTACCAACTAATGAAAAACTGTTTTTT. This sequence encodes CASSLQGLLPTNEKLFF.

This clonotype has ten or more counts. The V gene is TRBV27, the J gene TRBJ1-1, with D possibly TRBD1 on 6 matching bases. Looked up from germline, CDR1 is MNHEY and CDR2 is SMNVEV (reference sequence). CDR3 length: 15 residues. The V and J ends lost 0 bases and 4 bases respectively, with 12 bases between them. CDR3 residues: CASSLSAGAVTEAFF. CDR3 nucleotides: TGTGCCAGCAGTTTATCTGCAGGGGCCGTCACTGAAGCTTTCTTT.